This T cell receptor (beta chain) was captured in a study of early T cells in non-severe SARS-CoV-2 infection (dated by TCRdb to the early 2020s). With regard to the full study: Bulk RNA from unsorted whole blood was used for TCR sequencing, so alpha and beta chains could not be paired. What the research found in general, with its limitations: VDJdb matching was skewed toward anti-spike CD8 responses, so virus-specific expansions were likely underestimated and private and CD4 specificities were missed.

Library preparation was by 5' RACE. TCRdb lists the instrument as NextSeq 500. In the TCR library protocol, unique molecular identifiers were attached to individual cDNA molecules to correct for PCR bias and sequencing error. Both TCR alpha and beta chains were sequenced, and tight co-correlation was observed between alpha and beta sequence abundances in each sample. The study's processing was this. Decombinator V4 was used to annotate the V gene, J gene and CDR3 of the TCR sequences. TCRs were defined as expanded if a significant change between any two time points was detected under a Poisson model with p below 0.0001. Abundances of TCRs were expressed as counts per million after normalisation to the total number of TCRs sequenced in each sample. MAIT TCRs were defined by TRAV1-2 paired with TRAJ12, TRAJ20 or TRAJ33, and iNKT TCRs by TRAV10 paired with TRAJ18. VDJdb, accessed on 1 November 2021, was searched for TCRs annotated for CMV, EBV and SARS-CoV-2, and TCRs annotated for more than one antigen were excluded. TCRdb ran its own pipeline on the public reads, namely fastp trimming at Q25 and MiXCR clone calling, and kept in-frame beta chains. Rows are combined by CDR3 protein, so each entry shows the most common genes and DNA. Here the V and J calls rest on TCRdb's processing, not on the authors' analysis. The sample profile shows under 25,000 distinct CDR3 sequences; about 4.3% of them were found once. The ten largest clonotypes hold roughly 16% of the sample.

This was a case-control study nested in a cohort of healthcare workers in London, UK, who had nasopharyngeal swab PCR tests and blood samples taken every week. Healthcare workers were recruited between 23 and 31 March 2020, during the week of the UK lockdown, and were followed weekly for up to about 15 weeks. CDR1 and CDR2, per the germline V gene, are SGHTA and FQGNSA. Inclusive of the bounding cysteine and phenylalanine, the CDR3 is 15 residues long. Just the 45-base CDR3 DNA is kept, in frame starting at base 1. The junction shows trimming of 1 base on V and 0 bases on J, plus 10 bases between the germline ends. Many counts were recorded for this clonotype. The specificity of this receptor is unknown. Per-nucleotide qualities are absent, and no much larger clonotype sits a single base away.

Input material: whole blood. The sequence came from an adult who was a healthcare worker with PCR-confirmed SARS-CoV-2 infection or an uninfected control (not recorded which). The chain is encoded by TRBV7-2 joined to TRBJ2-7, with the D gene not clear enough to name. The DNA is TGTGCCAGCAGCTTAGACACGACGAGCTCCTACGAGCAGTACTTC. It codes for CASSLDTTSSYEQYF.